This is a list of T cell receptor beta chains from one sample in a study of identical twins. MiXCR, run by TCRdb on the 5' RACE reads, gives a single entry per CDR3 protein. Among 640,000 or so distinct CDR3 sequences listed, 5.5% to 6.5% were seen once. The sample consisted of naive T cells sorted from blood. The receptors were sampled from a young man in good health. Each CDR3 is given with its conserved first and last residue. The D gene is left open where the match is weak.

V gene	D gene	J gene	CDR3 protein
TRBV20-1	.	TRBJ2-1	CSAIHNKVDYNEQFF
TRBV20-1	.	TRBJ2-7	CSAAGKATYEQYF
TRBV7-2	TRBD1	TRBJ1-6	CASSVGTENSPLHF
TRBV10-3	.	TRBJ2-3	CAIRTSTDTQYF
TRBV5-1	.	TRBJ2-3	CASSLSYATDTQYF
TRBV11-3	.	TRBJ2-2	CVSSFGNTGELFF
TRBV12-3/TRBV12-4	TRBD2	TRBJ2-4	CASSLGTSGLAKNIQYF
TRBV7-2	TRBD2	TRBJ2-7	CASSLIGREPNYEQYF
TRBV20-1	TRBD1	TRBJ1-1	CSARTGGSLWTEAFF
TRBV3-1	.	TRBJ1-2	CASSRGGGANYGYTF
TRBV6-6	TRBD1	TRBJ1-2	CASSDRERGGYTF
TRBV6-5	.	TRBJ2-3	CVSRSADTQYF
TRBV29-1	TRBD1	TRBJ2-7	CSARQGAYEQYF
TRBV12-3/TRBV12-4	TRBD1	TRBJ2-4	CASSSTRLTGGNIQYF
TRBV9	.	TRBJ2-2	CASSVVEGINTGELFF
TRBV7-9	.	TRBJ2-1	CASPRAADPYNEQFF
TRBV29-1	.	TRBJ1-3	CSVEGTLGNTIYF